This T cell receptor (beta chain) was found in a study of patients and donors after allogeneic stem cell transplantation. Each CDR3 protein gets one entry after TCRdb re-called the RT-PCR reads with MiXCR. The sample shows 400,000 to 450,000 distinct CDR3 sequences, about a sixth of them seen only once. A few counts support this clonotype. Germline CDR1 and CDR2: DFQATT and SNEGSKA (reference sequence). The CDR3 runs 14 residues. Trimming at V came to 4 bases and at J to 4 bases, leaving 3 bases not matched to a gene. The chain employs TRBV20-1 and TRBJ2-1, with TRBD2 identical over 11 bases. The clonotype originates from a human donor who was either an allogeneic HSCT recipient or a stem cell or donor lymphocyte infusion donor (not recorded which). It is not recorded whose cells these are; they may come from a transplant donor. The sample consisted of blood, either unsorted or a sorted T cell fraction (not recorded which). As DNA, the CDR3 is TGCAGTGCTACTAGCGGGGGGAGGTACAATGAGCAGTTCTTC. It translates to CSATSGGRYNEQFF.